Presented here are 11 T cell receptor beta chains from one specimen sequenced in a study of shared clonotypes between healthy human individuals. Sequencing used immunoSEQ multiplex PCR; TCRdb keeps in-frame clones, though not all of them. The sample yields 2 million to 2.5 million clones, 80% to 95% seen once. The sample was naive CD4+ T cells from PBMCs. Specified subset: CD45RA+ positively selected. The origin of the receptors is a man aged 18 to 29 in good health. Some clones in this sample may be carry-over from other donors' samples.

This chain uses TRBV7-8 with TRBJ1-3; D unresolved. V gave up 4 bases and J gave up 4 bases, with 17 bases separating them. Germline CDR1 reads SGHVS; CDR2 reads FQNEAQ. The CDR3 runs 16 residues. The CDR3 DNA sequence: TGTGCCAGCAGCTCATTAGGACCCTTCCCCGGAAACACCATATATTTT. It encodes CASSSLGPFPGNTIYF.

This chain links TRBV10-3 with TRBJ2-1; 10 nucleotides agree with TRBD2. The V gene end was trimmed by 9 bases and the J gene end by 7 bases; junction bases not matched to a gene: 9. The CDR3 extends over 14 amino acids. Germline V gives CDR1 ENHRY, CDR2 SYGVKD. The CDR3 spells CAIMSGRAQNEQFF. CDR3 nucleotide sequence: TGTGCCATTATGAGCGGGAGGGCTCAAAATGAGCAGTTCTTC.

The V gene is TRBV5-4, the J gene TRBJ1-4; D might be TRBD1 (5 bases). Germline V gives CDR1 SGHNT, CDR2 YYREEE (reference sequence). This CDR3 is 15 amino acids long. With 4 bases removed from V and 4 bases from J, the gap between germline ends came to 14 bases. CDR3 nucleotide sequence: TGTGCCAGCAGCCCGGCGAGGGGCGGTAATGAAAAACTGTTTTTT. It translates to CASSPARGGNEKLFF.

The table lists this clone with a count of one. The rearrangement links TRBV2 to TRBJ2-1, with 12 bases lining up with TRBD2. Looked up from germline, CDR1 is SNHLY and CDR2 is FYNNEI. V shed 6 bases, J shed 7 bases, and the junction held 7 bases outside the gene matches. The CDR3 is made up of 15 amino acids. CDR3 protein: CASRMTSGRGNEQFF. The CDR3 bases are TGTGCCAGCAGGATGACTAGCGGGAGAGGAAATGAGCAGTTCTTC.

Here the CDR3 DNA reads TGTGCCAGCAGCTCGACAGTGATGAACACTGAAGCTTTCTTT. Protein: CASSSTVMNTEAFF. This rearrangement joins TRBV5-6 to TRBJ1-1; possible D gene TRBD1, 5 bases. From germline, CDR1 is SGHDT and CDR2 YYEEEE. The CDR3 has 14 residues. V lost 3 bases and J lost 0, with 9 bases in between.

The gene calls are TRBV7-9 and TRBJ2-7; 7 nucleotides match TRBD1. V shed 6 bases, J shed 3 bases, and the junction held 8 bases outside the gene matches. The CDR3 contains 14 residues. The germline V gene encodes CDR1 SEHNR and CDR2 FQNEAQ (reference sequence). Here the CDR3 DNA reads TGTGCCAGCAGTCCCGGGACAGTCAACTACGAGCAGTACTTC. Its translation is CASSPGTVNYEQYF.

Worth noting for this clone: The sample contains more than one DNA sequence encoding this CDR3. This sequence joins TRBV4-2 and TRBJ2-7; possible D gene TRBD1, 5 bases. The CDR3 is 14 amino acids. The V end lost 0 bases, the J end lost 2 bases, and 8 bases lay between the germline ends. Germline CDR1 and CDR2: LGHNA and YNFKEQ. CDR3 region: CASSQDPGTYEQYF. The CDR3 nucleotides are TGTGCCAGCAGCCAAGATCCAGGGACCTACGAGCAGTACTTC.

This chain joins TRBV19 and TRBJ2-1; no firm D call. This CDR3 has 12 amino acids. Germline-derived CDR1 and CDR2 are LNHDA and SQIVND (reference sequence). Between the trimmed V and J ends, which lost 6 bases and 7 bases, there was a span of 10 bases. CDR3 DNA: TGTGCCAGTAGGGGCGGTAGGAATGAGCAGTTCTTC. This sequence encodes CASRGGRNEQFF.

The chain has TRBV5-6 and TRBJ2-1; the match to TRBD2 covers 7 bases. The CDR3 has 12 amino acids. The V gene end was trimmed by 4 bases and the J gene end by 15 bases; junction bases not matched to a gene: 10. CDR1 is SGHDT, CDR2 YYEEEE, per germline. The CDR3 loop reads CASSLNSGPGFF. The CDR3 DNA reads as TGTGCCAGCAGCCTGAATAGCGGGCCAGGGTTCTTC.

The CDR3 sequence is CASSKARGNYGYTF. The CDR3, as DNA: TGTGCCAGCAGCAAAGCTCGGGGCAACTATGGCTACACCTTC. V usage is TRBV21-1 and J usage is TRBJ1-2. TRBV21-1 is a recognized pseudogene. The CDR3 sequence is 14 residues long.

This clone was seen just once. The chain is built from TRBV23-1 and TRBJ2-7, with a possible D match to TRBD2 (6 bases). TRBV23-1 is filed as an ORF, its function uncertain. This CDR3 comprises 14 residues. Trimming pared 8 bases from V and 4 bases from J, leaving 18 bases between. CDR3 amino acids: CASGPEGPPYEQYF. The CDR3 coding sequence is TGCGCCAGCGGGCCGGAGGGACCCCCTTACGAGCAGTACTTC.